This passage covers 15 T cell receptor beta chains from one sample sequenced in a study of T cells expressing NK-cell markers. TCRdb re-called the 5' RACE reads; one entry per CDR3 protein, DNA not given. Its table lists about 390,000 distinct CDR3 sequences. Sequenced: blood T cells: a sorted CD56 or NKG2C T cell subset, CD4+ or CD8+ T cells, or bulk PBMC T cells (not recorded which). Receptors originate from a woman aged 50 to 65 in good health.

This sequence joins TRBV5-1 and TRBJ1-1; checking the TCRdb D call of TRBD1 is not possible without DNA. Germline assignment: CDR1 SGHRS and CDR2 YFSETQ. The CDR3 sequence is 15 residues long. This chain's CDR3 is CASRIGQEGWAEAFF. Full variable domain (missing parts from reference TRBV5-1 and TRBJ1-1): KAGVTQTPRYLIKTRGQQVTLSCSPISGHRSVSWYQQTPGQGLQFLFEYFSETQRNKGNFPGRFSGRQFSNSRSEMNVSTLELGDSALYLCASRIGQEGWAEAFFGQGTRLTVV.

The chain has TRBV10-3 and TRBJ2-1. This CDR3 contains 13 residues. CDR1 is ENHRY and CDR2 is SYGVKD in the germline V gene. This CDR3 reads CAIIADSYNEQFF.

The rearrangement links TRBV5-1 to TRBJ2-5; TCRdb's D call, TRBD2, is unchecked because there is no DNA. Germline V gene sequence: CDR1 SGHRS, CDR2 YFSETQ. There are 17 residues in the CDR3. Here the CDR3 reads CASSPNFPSGDQETQYF.

V gene TRBV10-2 combines with J gene TRBJ1-3. Germline values: CDR1 WSHSY, CDR2 SAAADI. The CDR3 totals 14 residues. The CDR3 sequence is CASGGGISGNTIYF.

The chain links TRBV3-1 to TRBJ2-3; TCRdb designates TRBD1, a call that cannot be tested without DNA. Germline CDR1 reads LGHDT; CDR2 reads YNNKEL (reference sequence). This CDR3 contains 15 residues. CDR3: CASSQVGHPGDTQYF.

The chain recombines TRBV5-1 with TRBJ1-1. The CDR3 runs 13 residues. Germline V gene sequence: CDR1 SGHRS, CDR2 YFSETQ. The CDR3 protein is CASSITQKTEAFF.

The chain couples TRBV7-9 to TRBJ2-3; lacking DNA, the TRBD2 call made by TCRdb goes unchecked. Looked up from germline, CDR1 is SEHNR and CDR2 is FQNEAQ (reference sequence). The CDR3 is made up of 16 amino acids. This chain's CDR3 is CASSKMLALSIDTQYF.

The V call is TRBV12-3 or TRBV12-4, the J call TRBJ2-1; TCRdb lists TRBD1, though no DNA is available to test this call. This CDR3 is 14 amino acids long. CDR3 in amino acids: CASSSGAGVDEQFF.

The V and J genes are TRBV12-3 or TRBV12-4 and TRBJ2-7; the TCRdb call, TRBD2, lacks DNA for checking. CDR3 size: 15 residues. CDR3 sequence: CASSSLSGRAHEQYF.

The chain is built from TRBV5-1 and TRBJ2-1; TCRdb outputs TRBD2, but without DNA this stays unchecked. Germline V lookup: CDR1 SGHRS, CDR2 YFSETQ. This CDR3 region has 18 residues. The CDR3 region is CASSSLLGTGGPGNEQFF.

This sequence joins TRBV5-1 and TRBJ2-7. Per the germline V gene, CDR1 is SGHRS and CDR2 is YFSETQ. CDR3 size: 14 residues. The CDR3 protein is CASSLGHANYEQYF.

The V gene is TRBV30, the J gene TRBJ2-7; TCRdb lists TRBD1, though no DNA is available to test this call. This CDR3 comprises 16 residues. Germline values: CDR1 GTSNPN, CDR2 SVGIG (reference sequence). This CDR3 reads CAWSVLRTALSYEQYF.

The genes are TRBV5-6 and TRBJ2-1; the D call of TRBD2 rests on TCRdb alone, since no DNA is present to check it. CDR3 length equals 13 residues. Germline CDR1 SGHDT, CDR2 YYEEEE. The CDR3 loop reads CASSTGTDNEQFF.

The chain joins TRBV7-9 to TRBJ2-3; TCRdb's D call, TRBD1, is unchecked because there is no DNA. This CDR3 spans 16 amino acids. CDR1 is SEHNR, CDR2 FQNEAQ, per germline (reference sequence). The CDR3 protein is CASSSYTGSGTDTQYF.

The chain joins TRBV12-3 or TRBV12-4 to TRBJ2-3; as DNA is missing, the TRBD2 call by TCRdb cannot be tested. The CDR3 length is 16 residues. CDR3 in amino acids: CASSFLATSGTDTQYF.